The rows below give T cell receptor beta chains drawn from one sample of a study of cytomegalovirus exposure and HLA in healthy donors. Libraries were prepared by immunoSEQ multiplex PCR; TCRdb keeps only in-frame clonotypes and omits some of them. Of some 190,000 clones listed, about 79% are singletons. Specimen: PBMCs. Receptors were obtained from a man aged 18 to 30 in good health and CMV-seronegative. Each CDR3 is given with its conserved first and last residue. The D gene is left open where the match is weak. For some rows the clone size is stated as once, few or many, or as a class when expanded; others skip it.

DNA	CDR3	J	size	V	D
TGTGCCATCAGTCCCGGTGACAGTGAGCGTGGCTACACCTTC	CAISPGDSERGYTF	TRBJ1-2	.	TRBV10-3	.
TGTGCCAGTAGTACGGGGGACCGGGGCTCTGAAGCTTTCTTT	CASSTGDRGSEAFF	TRBJ1-1	.	TRBV19	.
TGTGCCAGCAGAGGGACAGGGAGAGAGACCCAGTACTTC	CASRGTGRETQYF	TRBJ2-5	.	TRBV6-5	TRBD1
TGTGCCAGCAGCCAAATGGGGGCGGGGGGATCCCCCGAGCAGTACTTC	CASSQMGAGGSPEQYF	TRBJ2-7	.	TRBV11-2	TRBD2
TGTGCCAGTACTTTAGGGGCCCTGAACACTGAAGCTTTCTTT	CASTLGALNTEAFF	TRBJ1-1	once	TRBV19	.
TGTGCCAGCAGTGAGGACAGACACTATGGCTACACCTTC	CASSEDRHYGYTF	TRBJ1-2	.	TRBV6-4	.
TGTGCCAGCAGTTTGGGCGAGACAGATACGCAGTATTTT	CASSLGETDTQYF	TRBJ2-3	.	TRBV28	.
TGTGCCAGCTCACCACTCTCAGCGGGAGCAACAGATACGCAGTATTTT	CASSPLSAGATDTQYF	TRBJ2-3	.	TRBV18	TRBD2
TGTGCCAGCAGCTCCCTTTATTTTGGACAGGGCGGAACTGAAGCTTTCTTT	CASSSLYFGQGGTEAFF	TRBJ1-1	.	TRBV11-2	TRBD1
TGTGCCAGCGGGGCGGGGCGCCACACAGATACGCAGTATTTT	CASGAGRHTDTQYF	TRBJ2-3	.	TRBV28	.
TGCGCCAGCAGCCTGGGACATTTAAATCAGCCCCAGCATTTT	CASSLGHLNQPQHF	TRBJ1-5	.	TRBV4-1	.
TGTGCCAGCAGCTTGGGCACTAAAAACATTCAGTACTTC	CASSLGTKNIQYF	TRBJ2-4	.	TRBV5-4	.
TGTGCCGTCCAGGGGGTTATAGATGAAAAACTGTTTTTT	CAVQGVIDEKLFF	TRBJ1-4	few	TRBV10-3	TRBD1
TGTGCCTGGAGTCGAAGGACAATAGCCTACGAGCAGTACTTC	CAWSRRTIAYEQYF	TRBJ2-7	.	TRBV30	.
TGTGCCAGCAGCTGGACTAGCGGGACGTACAATGAGCAGTTCTTC	CASSWTSGTYNEQFF	TRBJ2-1	.	TRBV7-3	TRBD2
TGTGCCATCAGTGATCAGGGGGAGAAAAACTATGGCTACACCTTC	CAISDQGEKNYGYTF	TRBJ1-2	.	TRBV10-3	TRBD1
TGTGCCAGCAGCTACCCCGGGCTAGCGGGGGAGGAGCAGTACTTC	CASSYPGLAGEEQYF	TRBJ2-7	.	TRBV5-4	TRBD2
TGTGCTAGCAGCCCCAGGGGCACGGGGGAGACCCAGTACTTC	CASSPRGTGETQYF	TRBJ2-5	.	TRBV7-7	.
TGCGCCAGCAGCCCCCTGGGGAGCAATGAGCAGTTCTTC	CASSPLGSNEQFF	TRBJ2-1	once	TRBV5-1	.
TGTGCCAGCAGCGTAGGGGACACTGCATCCTACGAGCAGTACTTC	CASSVGDTASYEQYF	TRBJ2-7	.	TRBV9	.
TGTGCCAGCAGTCTAGGGGGGGTCGGGGAGCTGTTTTTT	CASSLGGVGELFF	TRBJ2-2	.	TRBV28	.
TGCGCCAGCAGCTTACGACAGAACACAGATACGCAGTATTTT	CASSLRQNTDTQYF	TRBJ2-3	.	TRBV5-1	.
TGTGCCATCAGCGCCGTCGGGACAGGGACTTCTAACTATGGCTACACCTTC	CAISAVGTGTSNYGYTF	TRBJ1-2	.	TRBV10-3	TRBD1
TGTGCCAGCAGCGGATGGCGGGCAGGGGAGGGTTTTGGCTACACCTTC	CASSGWRAGEGFGYTF	TRBJ1-2	.	TRBV9	.
TGTGCCAGCAGTTTACTGGCGGGAGGGCCGGGTGAGCAGTTCTTC	CASSLLAGGPGEQFF	TRBJ2-1	.	TRBV27	TRBD2
TGTGCCAGCAGCTTGGCTAGCGGGGGCCTAGGGGAGACCCAGTACTTC	CASSLASGGLGETQYF	TRBJ2-5	.	TRBV5-6	TRBD2
TGTGCCTGGAGTGTGTCAGAAGAGGCCCAGTACTTC	CAWSVSEEAQYF	TRBJ2-5	.	TRBV30	.
TGTGCCAGCAGTGAAGACGGAGCAGGGGCCAACGTCCTGACTTTC	CASSEDGAGANVLTF	TRBJ2-6	.	TRBV2	.
TGTGCCAGCAGTGGCCAGGTGGCAGGGGCTGAGGGTCAGCCCCAGCATTTT	CASSGQVAGAEGQPQHF	TRBJ1-5	few	TRBV6-1	.
TGTGCCAGCAGTTTATGGGGGGGATACCAGGAAGGGGCCCCAAAGGGCGAAAAACTGTTTTTT	CASSLWGGYQEGAPKGEKLFF	TRBJ1-4	few	TRBV28	.
TGCGCCAGCAGCTTCGGGGGTGAGACTTTCGGCTACACCTTC	CASSFGGETFGYTF	TRBJ1-2	few	TRBV5-1	.